This T cell receptor beta chain is drawn from a study of cytomegalovirus exposure and HLA in healthy donors. Regarding the study as a whole: The authors later found HLA-associated TCR beta chains more clonally expanded than equally common others. In an earlier analysis, productive rearrangement rates for most beta V segments clustered near 90% or 30%. Accurate HLA-A and HLA-B prediction from TCR beta sequences was reported for most subjects. Roughly even sequencing depth across donors was the assumption behind the presence/absence analyses.

From germline, CDR1 is SGHVS and CDR2 FQNEAQ. V lost 4 bases and J 1 base, leaving 14 bases between the germline ends. The CDR3 loop spans 15 amino acids. Regarding this clone: Its antigen is still unknown.

PCR was performed using 60 Vbeta and 13 Jbeta primers. Sequencing was performed with immunoSEQ multiplex PCR; in TCRdb, only in-frame clones are kept and a portion is missing. Of more than 90,000 clones listed, approximately 69% are singletons. The source is a boy aged 10-17 years in good health and CMV-seropositive. The V call is TRBV7-8, the J call TRBJ2-7; no definite D call. Sequences were obtained from PBMCs. The CDR3 DNA reads as TGTGCCAGCAGCTCCGAGTTAGCCCCGTCCTACGAGCAGTACTTC. The encoded protein is CASSSELAPSYEQYF.